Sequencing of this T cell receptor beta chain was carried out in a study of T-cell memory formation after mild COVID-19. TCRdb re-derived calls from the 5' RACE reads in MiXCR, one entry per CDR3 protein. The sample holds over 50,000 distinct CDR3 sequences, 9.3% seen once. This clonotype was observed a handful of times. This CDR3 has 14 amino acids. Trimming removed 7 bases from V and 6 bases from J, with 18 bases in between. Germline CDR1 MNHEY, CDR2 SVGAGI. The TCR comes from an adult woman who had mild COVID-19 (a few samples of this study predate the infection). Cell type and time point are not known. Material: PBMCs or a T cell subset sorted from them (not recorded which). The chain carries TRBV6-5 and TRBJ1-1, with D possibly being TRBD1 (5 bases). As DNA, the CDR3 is TGTGCCAGCACCAAACGAGGAAGGGGAGCTGAAGCTTTCTTT. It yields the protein CASTKRGRGAEAFF.